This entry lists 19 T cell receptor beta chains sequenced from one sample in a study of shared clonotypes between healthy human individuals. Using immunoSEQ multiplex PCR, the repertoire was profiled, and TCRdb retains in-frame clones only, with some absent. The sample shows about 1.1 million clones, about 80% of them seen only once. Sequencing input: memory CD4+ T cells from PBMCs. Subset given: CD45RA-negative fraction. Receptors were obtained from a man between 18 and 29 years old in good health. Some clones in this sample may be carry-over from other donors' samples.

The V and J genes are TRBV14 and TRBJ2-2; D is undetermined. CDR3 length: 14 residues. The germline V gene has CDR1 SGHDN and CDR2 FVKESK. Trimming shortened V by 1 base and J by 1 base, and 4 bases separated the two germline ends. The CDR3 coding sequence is TGTGCCAGCAGCCAAGCGGAGAACACCGGGGAGCTGTTTTTT. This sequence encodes CASSQAENTGELFF.

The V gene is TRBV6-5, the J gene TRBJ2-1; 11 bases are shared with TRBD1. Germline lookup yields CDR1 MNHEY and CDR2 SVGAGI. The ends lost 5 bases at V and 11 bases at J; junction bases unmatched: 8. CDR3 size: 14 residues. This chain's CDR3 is CASSNLGTGGKQFF. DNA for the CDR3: TGTGCCAGCAGTAATCTTGGGACAGGGGGTAAGCAGTTCTTC.

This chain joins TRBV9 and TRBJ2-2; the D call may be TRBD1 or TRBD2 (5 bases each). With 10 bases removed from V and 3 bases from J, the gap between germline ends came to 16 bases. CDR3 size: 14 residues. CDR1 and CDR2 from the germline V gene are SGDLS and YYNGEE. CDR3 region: CASGWQGHTGELFF. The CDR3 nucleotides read TGTGCCTCAGGCTGGCAGGGACACACCGGGGAGCTGTTTTTT.

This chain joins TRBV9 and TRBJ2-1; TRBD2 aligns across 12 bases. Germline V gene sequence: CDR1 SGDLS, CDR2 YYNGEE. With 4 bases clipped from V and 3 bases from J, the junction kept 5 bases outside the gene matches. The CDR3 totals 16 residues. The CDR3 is CASSPGLAGSYNEQFF. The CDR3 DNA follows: TGTGCCAGCAGCCCTGGACTAGCGGGGAGCTACAATGAGCAGTTCTTC.

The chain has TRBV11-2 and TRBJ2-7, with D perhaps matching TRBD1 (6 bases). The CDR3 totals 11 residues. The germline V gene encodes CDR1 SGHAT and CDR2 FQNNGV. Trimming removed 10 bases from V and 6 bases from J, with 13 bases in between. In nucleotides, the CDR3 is TGTGCCACCCAGGGGTGGAGCGAGCAGTACTTC. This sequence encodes CATQGWSEQYF.

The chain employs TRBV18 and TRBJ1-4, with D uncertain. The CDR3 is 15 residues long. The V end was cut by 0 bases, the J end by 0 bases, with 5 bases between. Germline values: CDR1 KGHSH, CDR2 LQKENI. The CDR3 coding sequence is TGTGCCAGCTCACCACCGGTATCAACTAATGAAAAACTGTTTTTT. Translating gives CASSPPVSTNEKLFF.

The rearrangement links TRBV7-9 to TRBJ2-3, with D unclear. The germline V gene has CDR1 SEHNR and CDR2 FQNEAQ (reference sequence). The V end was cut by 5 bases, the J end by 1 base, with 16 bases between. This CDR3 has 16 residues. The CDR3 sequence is CASSPPPAGGTDTQYF. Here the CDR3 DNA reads TGTGCCAGCAGCCCTCCCCCGGCAGGTGGCACAGATACGCAGTATTTT.

The CDR3 sequence: CASARGASEKLFF. In DNA, the CDR3 is TGTGCCAGCGCACGGGGGGCGAGTGAAAAACTGTTTTTT. The rearrangement links TRBV7-8 to TRBJ1-4; D may be TRBD1 (6 bases). The CDR3 covers 13 residues. V shed 8 bases and J shed 7 bases, with 14 bases lying between them. Germline CDR1 reads SGHVS; CDR2 reads FQNEAQ.

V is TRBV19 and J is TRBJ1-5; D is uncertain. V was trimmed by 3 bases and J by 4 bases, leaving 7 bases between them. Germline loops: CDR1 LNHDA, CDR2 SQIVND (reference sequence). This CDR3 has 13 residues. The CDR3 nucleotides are TGTGCCAGTAGTATCGACGCTAATCAGCCCCAGCATTTT. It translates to CASSIDANQPQHF.

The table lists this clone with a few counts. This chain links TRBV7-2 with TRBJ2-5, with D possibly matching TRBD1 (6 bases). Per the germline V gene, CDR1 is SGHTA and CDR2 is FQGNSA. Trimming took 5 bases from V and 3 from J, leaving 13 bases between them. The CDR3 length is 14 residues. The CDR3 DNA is TGTGCCAGCAGCGCCGGACAGACGAAAGAGACCCAGTACTTC. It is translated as CASSAGQTKETQYF.

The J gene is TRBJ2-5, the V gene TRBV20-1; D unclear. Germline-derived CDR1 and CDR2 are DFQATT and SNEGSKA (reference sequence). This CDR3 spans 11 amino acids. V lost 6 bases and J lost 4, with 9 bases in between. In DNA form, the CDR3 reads TGCAGTGCGCAGGCCCGAGAGACCCAGTACTTC. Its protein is CSAQARETQYF.

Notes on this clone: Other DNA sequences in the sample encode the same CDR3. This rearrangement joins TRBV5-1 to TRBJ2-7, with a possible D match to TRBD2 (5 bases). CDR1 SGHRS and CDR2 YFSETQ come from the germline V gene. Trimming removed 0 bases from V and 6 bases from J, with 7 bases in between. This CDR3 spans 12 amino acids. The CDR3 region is CASSLESGEQYF. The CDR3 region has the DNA TGCGCCAGCAGCTTGGAGAGCGGCGAGCAGTACTTC.

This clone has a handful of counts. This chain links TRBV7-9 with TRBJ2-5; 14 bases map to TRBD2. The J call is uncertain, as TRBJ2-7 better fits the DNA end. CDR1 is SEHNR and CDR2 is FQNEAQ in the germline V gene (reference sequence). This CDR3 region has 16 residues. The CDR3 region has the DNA TGTGCCAGCAGTCGTCCCGGGACTAGCGGGAGTACCGAGCAGTACTTC. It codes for CASSRPGTSGSTEQYF.

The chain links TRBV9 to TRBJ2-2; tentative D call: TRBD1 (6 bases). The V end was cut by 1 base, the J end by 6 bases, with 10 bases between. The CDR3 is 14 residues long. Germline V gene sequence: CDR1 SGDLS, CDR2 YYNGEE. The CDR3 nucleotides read TGTGCCAGCAGCGTAAGTGGGGGCGCCGGGGAGCTGTTTTTT. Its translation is CASSVSGGAGELFF.

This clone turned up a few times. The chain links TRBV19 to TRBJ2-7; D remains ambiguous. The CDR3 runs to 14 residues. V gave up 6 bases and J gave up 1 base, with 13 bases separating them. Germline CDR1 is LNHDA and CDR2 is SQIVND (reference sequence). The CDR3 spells CASSYNLQSYEQYF. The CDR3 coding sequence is TGTGCCAGTAGCTATAATCTGCAATCCTACGAGCAGTACTTC.

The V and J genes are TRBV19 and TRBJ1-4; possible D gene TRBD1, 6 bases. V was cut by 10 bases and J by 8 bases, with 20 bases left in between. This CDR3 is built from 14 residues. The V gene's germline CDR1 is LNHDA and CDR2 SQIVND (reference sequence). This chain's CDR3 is CATSPTQGREKLFF. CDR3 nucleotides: TGTGCCACCAGCCCCACTCAGGGGAGAGAAAAACTGTTTTTT. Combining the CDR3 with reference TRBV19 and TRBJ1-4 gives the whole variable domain DGGITQSPKYLFRKEGQNVTLSCEQNLNHDAMYWYRQDPGQGLRLIYYSQIVNDFQKGDIAEGYSVSREKKESFPLTVTSAQKNPTAFYLCATSPTQGREKLFFGSGTQLSVL.

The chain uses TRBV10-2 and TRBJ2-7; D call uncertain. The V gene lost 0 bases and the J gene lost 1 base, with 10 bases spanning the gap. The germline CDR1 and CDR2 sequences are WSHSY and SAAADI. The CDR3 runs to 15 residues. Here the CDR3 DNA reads TGCGCCAGCAGTGAGTCAAACTTTGGGTCCTACGAGCAGTACTTC. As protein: CASSESNFGSYEQYF.

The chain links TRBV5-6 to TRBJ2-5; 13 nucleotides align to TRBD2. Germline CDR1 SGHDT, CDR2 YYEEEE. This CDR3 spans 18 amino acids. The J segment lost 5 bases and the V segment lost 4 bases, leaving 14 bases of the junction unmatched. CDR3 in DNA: TGTGCCAGCAGCCCCCGTCCCGAACTAGCGGGAGGGCACGAGACCCAGTACTTC. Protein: CASSPRPELAGGHETQYF.

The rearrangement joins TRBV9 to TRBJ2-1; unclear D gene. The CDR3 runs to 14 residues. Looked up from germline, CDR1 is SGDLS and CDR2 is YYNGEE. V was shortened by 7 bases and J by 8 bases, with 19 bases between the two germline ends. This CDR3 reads CASGPMGLSDEQFF. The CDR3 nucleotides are TGTGCCAGCGGACCCATGGGCCTCAGCGATGAGCAGTTCTTC.